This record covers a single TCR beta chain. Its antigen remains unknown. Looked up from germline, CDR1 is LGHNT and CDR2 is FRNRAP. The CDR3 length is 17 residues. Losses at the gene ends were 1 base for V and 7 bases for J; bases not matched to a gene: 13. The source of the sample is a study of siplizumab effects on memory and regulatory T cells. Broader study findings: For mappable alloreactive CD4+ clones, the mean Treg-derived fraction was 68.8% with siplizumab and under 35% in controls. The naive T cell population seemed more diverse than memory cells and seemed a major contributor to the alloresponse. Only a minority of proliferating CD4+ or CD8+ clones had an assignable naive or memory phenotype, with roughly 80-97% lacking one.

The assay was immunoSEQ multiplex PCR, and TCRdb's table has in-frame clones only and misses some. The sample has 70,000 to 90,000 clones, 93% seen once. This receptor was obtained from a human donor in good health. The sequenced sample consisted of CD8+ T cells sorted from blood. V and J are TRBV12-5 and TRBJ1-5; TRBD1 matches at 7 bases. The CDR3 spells CASGLGFTGARGQPQHF. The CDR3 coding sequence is TGTGCTAGTGGTTTGGGGTTTACAGGGGCTAGAGGGCAGCCCCAGCATTTT.